These 23 T cell receptor beta chains originate from one sample sequenced in a study of blood T cell repertoires in COVID-19. The protocol was immunoSEQ multiplex PCR, while the TCRdb copy is restricted to in-frame clones and leaves out a portion. The sample includes fewer than 300,000 clones, around nine tenths of them seen just once. Sequenced material: PBMCs or T cells enriched from blood (not recorded which). The receptors derive from a woman in her 30s who had recovered from COVID-19.

The V call is TRBV6-6, the J call TRBJ1-4; D might be TRBD1 (5 bases). V lost 0 bases to trimming and J lost 8 bases, with 16 bases between them. This CDR3 comprises 16 residues. CDR1 and CDR2 from the germline V gene are MNHNY and SVGAGI (reference sequence). This CDR3 reads CASSYSGGRVGEKLFF. The CDR3 nucleotides read TGTGCCAGCAGTTACTCGGGTGGCAGGGTAGGGGAAAAACTGTTTTTT.

V and J are TRBV19 and TRBJ2-7, with TRBD2 matching over 13 bases. Germline CDR1 LNHDA, CDR2 SQIVND (reference sequence). With V trimmed by 8 bases and J by 4 bases, 17 bases remained unmatched. The CDR3 length is 18 residues. CDR3 DNA: TGTGCCAGTCACGCAGGACTAGCGGGAGTGCCCCCATTGTACGAGCAGTACTTC. This codes for CASHAGLAGVPPLYEQYF.

J is TRBJ1-1 and V is TRBV5-1; D is undetermined. This CDR3 region has 13 residues. Germline CDR1 reads SGHRS; CDR2 reads YFSETQ. V gave up 0 bases and J gave up 5 bases, with 8 bases separating them. The CDR3 loop reads CASSLDQKTEAFF. CDR3 sequence (DNA): TGCGCCAGCAGCTTGGACCAGAAGACTGAAGCTTTCTTT.

V gene TRBV19 combines with J gene TRBJ1-1; 10 bases match TRBD1. V dropped 8 bases and J dropped 1; count of bases not matched to a gene: 7. This CDR3 comprises 15 residues. CDR1 is LNHDA and CDR2 is SQIVND in the germline V gene (reference sequence). As DNA, the CDR3 is TGTGCCAGTCTCGGACAGGGGGAGGGGAACACTGAAGCTTTCTTT. Translating it yields CASLGQGEGNTEAFF.

This chain links TRBV5-1 with TRBJ2-5; D is perhaps TRBD1 (6 bases). CDR1 SGHRS and CDR2 YFSETQ come from the germline V gene. V dropped 2 bases and J dropped 3 bases, with 14 bases sitting between them. This CDR3 comprises 15 residues. In DNA, the CDR3 is TGCGCCAGCAGCTTAAACACAGGGAACAAAGAGACCCAGTACTTC. Translation: CASSLNTGNKETQYF.

In this sample, this clone turned up once. The chain joins TRBV11-2 to TRBJ2-2; 8 bases are a match to TRBD2. The CDR3 spans 16 residues. Germline loops: CDR1 SGHAT, CDR2 FQNNGV. V gave up 4 bases and J gave up 2 bases; unmatched junction bases: 6. As DNA, the CDR3 is TGTGCCAGCAGCTCACCGGGGGGGGGTAACACCGGGGAGCTGTTTTTT. It specifies CASSSPGGGNTGELFF.

The chain carries TRBV11-3 and TRBJ2-5; the match to TRBD2 covers 8 bases. With 5 bases clipped from V and 5 bases from J, the junction kept 16 bases outside the gene matches. The length of the CDR3 is 17 residues. The V gene's germline CDR1 is SGHNT and CDR2 YENEEA. The CDR3 DNA follows: TGTGCCAGCAGCAAGACACCAGCGGGAGTCGATGGGGAGACCCAGTACTTC. It translates to CASSKTPAGVDGETQYF.

The genes are TRBV18 and TRBJ2-7; D ambiguous. V shed 1 base and J shed 5 bases, with 15 bases lying between them. Looked up from germline, CDR1 is KGHSH and CDR2 is LQKENI. This CDR3 has 15 amino acids. The CDR3 loop reads CASSPLPHSGHEQYF. The CDR3 nucleotides are TGTGCCAGCTCACCACTACCACATTCAGGCCACGAGCAGTACTTC. The entire variable domain, with the rest obtained from reference TRBV18 and TRBJ2-7, is as follows: NAGVMQNPRHLVRRRGQEARLRCSPMKGHSHVYWYRQLPEEGLKFMVYLQKENIIDESGMPKERFSAEFPKEGPSILRIQQVVRGDSAAYFCASSPLPHSGHEQYFGPGTRLTVT.

The chain links TRBV6-2 or TRBV6-3 to TRBJ2-7; 13 nucleotides align to TRBD2. Germline V gives CDR1 MNHEY, CDR2 SVGEGT. The V gene end was trimmed by 2 bases and the J gene end by 2 bases; junction bases not matched to a gene: 3. The CDR3 extends over 16 amino acids. This CDR3 is CASSYKGTSGTYEQYF. CDR3 bases: TGTGCCAGCAGTTACAAGGGGACTAGCGGGACCTACGAGCAGTACTTC.

This clone was observed a few times. This CDR3 is CASSSGQEGHGYTF. CDR3 DNA sequence: TGCGCCAGCAGCTCGGGACAGGAGGGACATGGCTACACCTTC. The gene calls are TRBV5-1 and TRBJ1-2; 8 bases fit TRBD1. The CDR3 loop spans 14 amino acids. The V gene's germline CDR1 is SGHRS and CDR2 YFSETQ. The V and J ends lost 3 bases and 6 bases, in that order; junction bases with no gene match: 7.

The genes are TRBV5-1 and TRBJ2-7; possibly TRBD1 for D (6 bases). Germline-derived CDR1 and CDR2 are SGHRS and YFSETQ. The CDR3 sequence is 13 residues long. Trimming took 4 bases from V and 0 from J, leaving 8 bases between them. The CDR3 sequence: CASSRDTSYEQYF. The CDR3 nucleotides are TGCGCCAGCAGCCGGGACACCTCCTACGAGCAGTACTTC.

The chain has TRBV11-2 and TRBJ2-1; 8 nucleotides match TRBD2. Germline V CDR1 and CDR2: SGHAT, FQNNGV. J lost 4 bases, V lost 10 bases, and 12 bases had no gene match. The CDR3 has 15 amino acids. CDR3 nucleotides: TGTGCCACCGATACAAGCGGGGGTGCATACAATGAGCAGTTCTTC. Residues: CATDTSGGAYNEQFF.

V and J are TRBV7-2 and TRBJ1-6; D gene uncertain. The CDR3 length is 12 residues. The germline V and J ends were trimmed by 5 bases and 5 bases, with 4 bases remaining between them. Germline assignment: CDR1 SGHTA and CDR2 FQGNSA. This CDR3 reads CASSRDNSPLHF. The CDR3 DNA is TGTGCCAGCAGCCGCGATAATTCACCCCTCCACTTT.

The rearrangement links TRBV19 to TRBJ1-5, with TRBD1 as a possible D gene (5 bases). CDR3 length: 14 residues. V was shortened by 8 bases and J by 5 bases, with 16 bases between the two germline ends. Germline CDR1 and CDR2: LNHDA and SQIVND (reference sequence). In DNA, the CDR3 is TGTGCCAGTTCTCCGAGTAAGGGGTATCAGCCCCAGCATTTT. It codes for CASSPSKGYQPQHF.

The chain links TRBV5-1 to TRBJ2-1; TRBD1 might be the D (6 bases). CDR1 is SGHRS and CDR2 is YFSETQ in the germline V gene. The ends were cut back, 2 bases at V and 2 bases at J, with 14 bases in the middle. The CDR3 contains 16 residues. The CDR3 protein is CASSFSRQDPYNEQFF. CDR3 DNA sequence: TGCGCCAGCAGCTTCTCCAGACAGGACCCCTACAATGAGCAGTTCTTC.

The table lists this clone with a count of one. V gene TRBV2 combines with J gene TRBJ2-5; 9 bases align to TRBD1. The trim removed 7 bases at V and 4 bases at J, leaving 7 bases unmatched. The CDR3 runs 14 residues. CDR1 SNHLY and CDR2 FYNNEI come from the germline V gene. This CDR3 reads CASNRQGGTETQYF. As DNA, the CDR3 is TGTGCCAGCAATCGACAGGGGGGTACAGAGACCCAGTACTTC.

V is TRBV9 and J is TRBJ2-3, with TRBD1 identical over 7 bases. V was clipped by 0 bases and J by 0 bases; unmatched bases: 7. Germline CDR1 reads SGDLS; CDR2 reads YYNGEE. The CDR3 contains 17 residues. CDR3: CASSVGDSYTSTDTQYF. The CDR3 DNA follows: TGTGCCAGCAGCGTAGGGGACAGCTATACTAGCACAGATACGCAGTATTTT.

This chain links TRBV9 with TRBJ2-2, with TRBD2 identical over 9 bases. Germline V CDR1 and CDR2: SGDLS, YYNGEE. V was pared by 5 bases and J by 6 bases, with 8 bases of the junction left unmatched. CDR3 length: 15 residues. The CDR3 nucleotides are TGTGCCAGCAGTATATGGACTAGCGACCCCGGGGAGCTGTTTTTT. It translates to CASSIWTSDPGELFF.

This chain joins TRBV5-1 and TRBJ1-1; tentative D call: TRBD1 (6 bases). Germline V CDR1 and CDR2: SGHRS, YFSETQ. The length of the CDR3 is 13 residues. Trimming removed 4 bases at V and 0 bases at J, with 7 bases between. The CDR3 DNA follows: TGCGCCAGCAGCCGGGACATGAACACTGAAGCTTTCTTT. This sequence encodes CASSRDMNTEAFF. The full variable domain, completed using reference TRBV5-1 and TRBJ1-1, is KAGVTQTPRYLIKTRGQQVTLSCSPISGHRSVSWYQQTPGQGLQFLFEYFSETQRNKGNFPGRFSGRQFSNSRSEMNVSTLELGDSALYLCASSRDMNTEAFFGQGTRLTVV.

This clone was picked up a small number of times. CDR3 in amino acids: CASSRTSGIYEQYF. The CDR3 bases are TGTGCCAGCAGCCGCACTAGCGGGATCTACGAGCAGTACTTC. This sequence joins TRBV7-9 and TRBJ2-7, with 10 bases identical to TRBD2. The germline gives CDR1 SEHNR, CDR2 FQNEAQ (reference sequence). This CDR3 spans 14 amino acids. Trimming took 5 bases from V and 3 from J; bases not matched to a gene: 4.

V and J are TRBV5-6 and TRBJ1-3; D unresolved. Trimming shortened V by 2 bases and J by 8 bases, and 14 bases separated the two germline ends. CDR1 is SGHDT and CDR2 is YYEEEE in the germline V gene. CDR3 length: 14 residues. CDR3 coding DNA: TGTGCCAGCAGCTTCCTTCAGGTGGGAGACACCATATATTTT. Its translation: CASSFLQVGDTIYF.

The chain joins TRBV28 to TRBJ1-2, with D possibly TRBD1 on 5 matching bases. Germline V lookup: CDR1 MDHEN, CDR2 SYDVKM. The CDR3 extends over 14 amino acids. V lost 3 bases and J lost 7, with 15 bases in between. The CDR3 protein is CASSFVGGTGGYTF. CDR3 nucleotides: TGTGCCAGCAGTTTCGTTGGGGGGACGGGTGGCTACACCTTC.

The chain links TRBV7-9 to TRBJ1-1; TRBD1 matches 9 bases. This CDR3 comprises 15 residues. Germline V gene sequence: CDR1 SEHNR, CDR2 FQNEAQ (reference sequence). The trim removed 3 bases at V and 3 bases at J, leaving 5 bases unmatched. CDR3 in amino acids: CASSFPGQGDTEAFF. CDR3 nucleotides: TGTGCCAGCAGCTTTCCGGGACAGGGAGACACTGAAGCTTTCTTT.